This T cell receptor (beta chain) derives from a study of cytomegalovirus exposure and HLA in healthy donors (dated by TCRdb to 2017 to 2019). About the full investigation: An earlier analysis of 587 of the donors reported 250 to 350 Gb of sequence data and about 120 million unique TCR beta sequences obtained from roughly 180 million T cells. An early release that covered about 640 HLA-typed donors contained approximately 290 gigabases of sequencing data and tens of millions of unique TCR sequences. The genetic ancestry cluster associated with self-reported Caucasian donors included roughly four fifths of the 398 genotyped donors. The study aimed to test whether cataloging public T cell receptors could reveal signatures of past pathogen exposure. The study used immunosequencing to profile the T cell repertoires of under 700 subjects and linked those repertoires to cytomegalovirus serostatus. In addition to the first cohort of several hundred subjects, a separate validation cohort of 100 to 150 different subjects was used. To predict cytomegalovirus infection status, the study brought together high-throughput TCR immunosequencing, statistical association of individual TCRs with disease status, and machine learning. A later analysis re-examined previously published TCR beta repertoires from 600 to 700 donors and added high-resolution HLA genotyping to investigate patterns of TCR occurrence. Rather than using new phenotypic data, the later analysis identified candidate immune exposures from TCR beta sequences and from how often those sequences occurred across donors. An earlier analysis of around 640 of the donors used high-throughput TCR beta sequencing to judge whether each TCR beta V gene segment behaved as functional or pseudogenic. Donor age, sex, ethnicity and CMV serostatus were collected together with the repertoire data. Genome-wide SNP genotypes for about 65% of the 666 donors were used in a later genetic analysis, which treated that subset as a discovery cohort. All discovery cohort repertoires had been generated on a single sequencing platform. Class I and class II HLA loci were covered by the typing at four-digit resolution. The number of typed donors differed by locus: roughly 629-640 for A, B, C, DRB1 and DQB1; approximately 520 for DQA1; roughly 600 for DPA1; and some 450 for DPB1. Four to six DR-DQ haplotypes were handled as single units for association and clustering, since linkage in the cohort was strong. On average, around 230,000 unique TCR beta nucleotide sequences were sequenced per donor among several hundred genotyped donors of the cohort, with 15% to 20% of those sequences being non-productive.

This clone has only a few counts. Which antigen it targets is not known. Base qualities are not recorded, but no much larger clone differs from it by a single base. The cohort was made up of several hundred healthy bone marrow donors. All cohort members were sampled while nominally healthy, although unrecorded immune exposures were likely present. The donor was CMV seronegative and was included in the group of several hundred seronegative cohort members. Every donor gave a peripheral blood sample, and the peripheral blood mononuclear cells from that sample were used for TCR beta sequencing. Genomic DNA extraction from the blood cell samples was performed with the Qiagen DNeasy Blood Extraction Kit. Results the study describes overall, beyond this receptor: Only TCR beta chains were sequenced in this cohort, and the absence of alpha or paired-chain data limited detectable features. Because counts were too low, roughly 16 rarely observed V segments, including chromosome 9 orphons, were left out of the earlier analysis of a few hundred of the donors. A later analysis found that most CMV-associated TCR beta chains appeared HLA-restricted, with HLA associations seemingly driven largely by CMV exposure. Cytomegalovirus status was reported to be diagnosed by the classifier with high specificity and sensitivity in both the original and validation cohorts. Assigning TCR associations to individual alleles was difficult when HLA alleles, especially DR and DQ, strongly co-occurred. V-gene and J-gene trimming of TCR beta chains was associated with a missense DCLRE1C variant in a later genetic analysis, and the association was replicated in an independent cohort. In a later analysis, HLA-associated TCR beta chains showed more clonal expansion and lower generation probabilities than non-associated chains that were equally common. A few of the identified cytomegalovirus-associated TCR beta chains were confirmed in vitro to be specific for cytomegalovirus antigens. A group of highly shared sequence variants was considered likely to be a technical artifact of the sequencing pipeline. In a later analysis, TCR association rates were found to vary across HLA loci, with the most associated TCRs seen for DRB1 alleles and the fewest for HLA-C alleles. While some public TCRs were present in many individuals, most TCR sequences turned up only very rarely across donors. Roughly uniform sequencing depth across donors was assumed in presence/absence analyses, although this assumption may not hold. An earlier analysis of approximately 530 of the donors showed that most TCR beta V segments appeared in productive rearrangements either about 87% or about 30% of the time, which broadly matched IMGT annotations. Because the 87-base-pair reads could not distinguish some IMGT-functional V segments, including TRBV6-2 and TRBV6-3, those segments were excluded. In a later genetic analysis, fewer N-insertions in productive TCRs were reported among donors in an Asian-associated ancestry cluster than the roughly 700-donor mean. The study listed approximately 150 TCR beta chains as associated with cytomegalovirus. A further reported finding was that TCR beta sequences accurately predicted the HLA-A and HLA-B alleles for most subjects in the first cohort. Linkage disequilibrium might explain the correlated functional status among segregating V segments, but an unknown experimental factor could not be excluded. A later analysis associated 16,951 TCR beta sequences with specific HLA alleles at a false discovery rate of 0.05. The authors suggested that the approach could potentially be generalized to other disease states and immunological phenotypes. CMV serostatus was the only immune exposure information available for the cohort. Several of the top co-occurrence clusters appeared to be linked to parvovirus B19, influenza, CMV and Epstein-Barr virus, according to a later analysis. HLA typing was unavailable for some donors at each locus, so association tests used only the typed subset.

The library was prepared using the immunoSEQ multiplex PCR assay. The multiplex PCR relied on a mix of 60 forward primers for TCR Vbeta segments and 13 reverse primers for TCR Jbeta segments. The CDR3 region of rearranged TCR beta genes was amplified from genomic DNA by a multiplex PCR assay. The amplified TCR beta libraries were sequenced on the Illumina HiSeq System as 87-base-pair reads. As for the original processing: Across the 500 to 700 repertoires, a later analysis counted about 81 million unique TCR beta chains, around 11 million of which were shared by at least two donors. A nearest-neighbor algorithm error-corrected the raw reads and collapsed the reads into unique sequences, merging closely related sequences to remove PCR and sequencing errors. Alignment of CDR3 sequences to IMGT reference sequences was used to assign V, D and J gene segments. For a sequence to be retained, a match of at least six nucleotides was required to both a V gene segment and a J gene segment. Rearrangements were called productive when the CDR3 lacked stop codons and stayed in frame with V and J; all others were non-productive. CDR3 was defined according to IMGT convention as the region running from the second conserved V-encoded cysteine to the conserved J-encoded phenylalanine. Sequences without an unambiguous match to a single V gene segment were excluded from the earlier analysis of about 600 of the donors. In an earlier analysis of 587 of the donors, V segments were called functional above 56.7% productive rearrangements and were called segregating when the between-donor standard deviation exceeded 5%. A statistical classification framework was developed to diagnose cytomegalovirus status using the catalog of TCR beta chain sequences. V and J gene assignment, in a later analysis, came from comparing TCR nucleotide sequences with IMGT/GENE-DB human TR gene sequences. The TCRdist pipeline was used in a later analysis to assign CDR3 sequences and most-parsimonious VDJ recombination scenarios. In a later analysis, each TCR beta chain was defined by its CDR3 amino acid sequence together with its V-gene family, and reads without a unique V-gene family were excluded. To address suspected cross-contamination and a sequencing artifact, a later analysis removed around 600 highly shared, low-generation-probability nucleotide sequences. In a later analysis, a clonal expansion index was calculated for each public chain from normalized within-repertoire ranks of inferred template counts. In a later analysis, generation probabilities were computed with a VDJ recombination model fitted to out-of-frame rearrangements, and the resulting probabilities were checked against IGoR. In a later analysis, TCR-TCR, TCR-HLA and TCR-CMV co-occurrence was scored with hypergeometric tests, and a repertoire-size bias correction was applied to TCR pairs. A later analysis estimated false discovery rates by permuting HLA or CMV assignments 20 times. In a later analysis, co-occurring TCRs were grouped using DBSCAN, with TCRdist sequence similarity added in when clustering inside HLA-allele-positive subsets. Repertoires with fewer than 30,000 or more than 120,000 public chains, plus five repertoires with anomalous nucleotide sharing, were excluded from co-occurrence clustering. As stored in TCRdb, this immuneACCESS dataset retains in-frame rearrangements with V and J assigned. A fraction of the clones does not appear; measured against another copy, unresolved V genes explain less than half of the discrepancy, and the remainder lacks a known reason. The D gene and trimming were derived from the DNA, and the V and J assignments and clone size from that table. For this sample there are about 92,000 clones; about two thirds appear just once. Of the sample, around 2.5% is held by the ten largest clones.

From the germline V gene, CDR1 is SGHDT and CDR2 is YYEEEE. Measured from the cysteine to the phenylalanine, the CDR3 is 17 residues long. Kept here is only the CDR3 DNA, which spans 51 bases and is read in frame from base 1. From V the trimming removes 4 bases and from J it removes 5 bases, while the gene matches leave 13 bases of the junction unaccounted for. This clonotype was obtained from a middle-aged man in good health and CMV-seronegative. This chain joins TRBV5-6 to TRBJ2-5, and TRBD1 aligns with 11 junction nucleotides. The sequenced material came from PBMCs. The CDR3 corresponds to CASSLTPGQGDRETQYF. The DNA sequence is TGTGCCAGCAGCCTGACCCCGGGACAGGGGGATCGGGAGACCCAGTACTTC.